A selection of T cell receptor beta chains follows, all from one sample in a study of early stage breast cancer tumors. TCRdb keeps only in-frame clones here, not all; method: immunoSEQ multiplex PCR. This sample has roughly 60,000 clones, with 65% to 80% found just once. The sample taken for sequencing was blood. Receptors originate from a person in their thirties with breast cancer. The CDR3 runs from the conserved cysteine through the conserved F or W. Fields, in order: J gene, D gene, V gene, clone size, CDR3 protein, CDR3 DNA. The D gene is left open where the match is weak. Clone size is given for some rows only: seen once, a few or many times, or a class if the clone is expanded.

>TRBJ2-7|TRBD1|TRBV6-5|NA
CASNQRSDRVYEQYF
TGTGCCAGCAATCAAAGATCAGACAGGGTCTACGAGCAGTACTTC
>TRBJ2-5|NA|TRBV19|NA
CATSGRRWLQAEETQYF
TGTGCCACTTCCGGGAGAAGATGGCTACAGGCGGAAGAGACCCAGTACTTC
>TRBJ2-1|NA|TRBV2|NA
CASRDLPGHGGEQFF
TGTGCCAGCAGAGATCTCCCGGGCCACGGAGGGGAGCAGTTCTTC
>TRBJ2-1|NA|TRBV6-1|NA
CASSEVRLLYNEQFF
TGTGCCAGCAGTGAAGTTAGACTCCTCTACAATGAGCAGTTCTTC
>TRBJ2-1|NA|TRBV5-6|NA
CASSYKNEQFF
TGTGCCAGCAGCTATAAAAATGAGCAGTTCTTC
>TRBJ2-7|NA|TRBV6-6|few
CASSLGVVEQYF
TGTGCCAGCAGCTTGGGGGTGGTCGAGCAGTACTTC
>TRBJ2-1|TRBD2|TRBV4-1|NA
CASSPRGEVNEQFF
TGCGCCAGCAGTCCCCGGGGGGAGGTCAATGAGCAGTTCTTC
>TRBJ2-2|NA|TRBV5-1|NA
CASSPTGSRTAGELFF
TGCGCCAGCAGCCCTACGGGAAGCCGAACGGCCGGGGAGCTGTTTTTT
>TRBJ2-7|TRBD1|TRBV5-1|NA
CASSLARAGGIDEQYF
TGCGCCAGCAGCTTGGCCAGGGCAGGGGGCATCGACGAGCAGTACTTC
>TRBJ1-2|TRBD1|TRBV11-1|few
CASSLGGQAYGYTF
TGTGCCAGCAGCTTAGGGGGACAGGCCTATGGCTACACCTTC
>TRBJ1-1|NA|TRBV6-6|NA
CATSRDTEAFF
TGTGCCACCTCGAGGGACACTGAAGCTTTCTTT
>TRBJ2-1|NA|TRBV15|once
CATSRGQGPAGSEQFF
TGTGCCACCAGCAGAGGTCAGGGCCCGGCGGGGAGTGAGCAGTTCTTC
>TRBJ1-2|NA|TRBV4-1|NA
CASTGRDGYTF
TGCGCCAGCACCGGGCGTGATGGCTACACCTTC
>TRBJ1-1|TRBD1|TRBV5-1|NA
CASSLGTGGYMNTEAFF
TGCGCCAGCAGCTTGGGGACAGGGGGCTATATGAACACTGAAGCTTTCTTT
>TRBJ1-6|NA|TRBV11-2|few
CASSLGAGANSPLHF
TGTGCCAGCAGCTTAGGAGCAGGGGCAAATTCACCCCTCCACTTT
>TRBJ2-7|TRBD2|TRBV4-1|NA
CASSQDRTRTYEQYF
TGCGCCAGCAGCCAAGACCGGACTAGAACCTACGAGCAGTACTTC
>TRBJ1-5|NA|TRBV7-2|NA
CASSLEAREANQPQHF
TGTGCCAGCAGCTTAGAGGCCAGGGAGGCCAATCAGCCCCAGCATTTT
>TRBJ2-1|NA|TRBV7-3|NA
CASSLGGEQFF
TGTGCCAGCAGCCTAGGGGGGGAGCAGTTCTTC
>TRBJ2-7|NA|TRBV19|NA
CASSTLRAEGLREQYF
TGTGCCAGTAGTACCCTCCGGGCGGAAGGGCTCCGCGAGCAGTACTTC
>TRBJ1-1|TRBD1|TRBV25-1|NA
CASSRQGRTEAFF
TGTGCCAGCAGTCGACAGGGACGCACTGAAGCTTTCTTT
>TRBJ2-1|TRBD2|TRBV27|NA
CASKGLADYNEQFF
TGTGCCAGTAAGGGACTAGCGGACTACAATGAGCAGTTCTTC
>TRBJ2-7|TRBD1|TRBV4-3|NA
CASSQEWGQADEQYF
TGCGCCAGCAGCCAAGAATGGGGACAGGCCGACGAGCAGTACTTC
>TRBJ2-7|NA|TRBV6-5|few
CASNRGYEQYF
TGTGCCAGCAATAGGGGCTACGAGCAGTACTTC
>TRBJ2-3|NA|TRBV6-4|NA
CASSDYGGSSTDTQYF
TGTGCCAGCAGTGACTACGGCGGTTCTAGCACAGATACGCAGTATTTT
>TRBJ2-3|NA|TRBV6-4|NA
CASSDKPSGGESTDTQYF
TGTGCCAGCAGTGACAAGCCCTCTGGCGGGGAAAGCACAGATACGCAGTATTTT
>TRBJ2-1|TRBD1|TRBV6-1|NA
CASSPDRGPYNEQFF
TGTGCCAGCAGTCCGGACAGGGGGCCCTACAATGAGCAGTTCTTC
>TRBJ2-7|NA|TRBV9|once
CASSADGGTSYEQYF
TGTGCCAGCAGCGCCGATGGCGGAACCTCCTACGAGCAGTACTTC
>TRBJ2-7|TRBD2|TRBV6-1|NA
CASGWERDAYEQYF
TGTGCCAGCGGTTGGGAGCGGGACGCCTACGAGCAGTACTTC
>TRBJ2-7|NA|TRBV7-2|NA
CASSSPGVEQYF
TGTGCCAGCAGCTCTCCGGGGGTCGAGCAGTACTTC
>TRBJ2-2|NA|TRBV7-2|NA
CASSFGSLGTGELFF
TGTGCCAGCAGCTTTGGGAGCTTGGGGACCGGGGAGCTGTTTTTT
>TRBJ2-7|TRBD2|TRBV6-5|once
CASSSGTTIWEQYF
TGTGCCAGCAGCTCCGGGACTACCATATGGGAGCAGTACTTC
>TRBJ2-7|NA|TRBV9|NA
CASSVVPYEQYF
TGTGCCAGCAGCGTAGTTCCCTACGAGCAGTACTTC
>TRBJ2-2|NA|TRBV11-3|NA
CASSLGRPNTGELFF
TGTGCCAGCAGCTTGGGGAGGCCGAACACCGGGGAGCTGTTTTTT
>TRBJ1-3|NA|TRBV7-2|NA
CASSGDTGNTIYF
TGTGCCAGCAGCGGGGACACTGGAAACACCATATATTTT
>TRBJ2-7|NA|TRBV6-5|NA
CASSSTYEQYF
TGTGCCAGCAGCTCAACCTACGAGCAGTACTTC
>TRBJ2-5|NA|TRBV2|NA
CASSVSQAQETQYF
TGTGCCAGCAGTGTATCTCAGGCCCAAGAGACCCAGTACTTC
>TRBJ1-2|TRBD1|TRBV30|NA
CAWEPGQGALGYTF
TGTGCCTGGGAACCGGGACAGGGGGCGCTGGGCTACACCTTC
>TRBJ2-2|NA|TRBV27|NA
CASSRDIRVMGAGELFF
TGTGCCAGCAGTCGCGACATAAGGGTGATGGGAGCCGGGGAGCTGTTTTTT
>TRBJ1-1|TRBD1|TRBV19|NA
CASSKSPQRQGEAFF
TGTGCCAGTAGTAAATCCCCGCAAAGACAGGGTGAAGCTTTCTTT
>TRBJ2-2|TRBD2|TRBV7-6|NA
CASTTIAGAGELFF
TGTGCCAGCACGACAATAGCGGGAGCCGGGGAGCTGTTTTTT
>TRBJ2-5|NA|TRBV30|NA
CAWSGRAQETQYF
TGTGCCTGGAGTGGCAGGGCGCAAGAGACCCAGTACTTC
>TRBJ2-7|TRBD1|TRBV7-3|NA
CASSLKGQGEQYF
TGTGCCAGCAGCTTAAAAGGACAGGGCGAGCAGTACTTC
>TRBJ2-3|TRBD1|TRBV18|NA
CASSPLRDRRSDTQYF
TGTGCCAGCTCACCATTAAGGGACAGGAGGTCAGATACGCAGTATTTT
>TRBJ1-2|NA|TRBV10-3|NA
CAIRGRETEGYGYTF
TGTGCCATCAGGGGTCGGGAGACCGAAGGCTATGGCTACACCTTC
>TRBJ2-5|TRBD2|TRBV4-2|NA
CASSQDFLAGALTQYF
TGTGCCAGCAGCCAAGATTTCCTAGCGGGAGCCTTAACCCAGTACTTC
>TRBJ1-2|NA|TRBV7-9|NA
CASSLALNEDYTF
TGTGCCAGCAGCTTAGCGCTAAACGAGGACTACACCTTC